This T cell receptor beta chain comes out of a study of T cell changes during pregnancy in multiple sclerosis. The table came from immunoSEQ multiplex PCR; TCRdb's copy has only in-frame clones and leaves some out. The sample consists of approximately 100,000 clones, roughly 92% of them appearing once. Germline loops: CDR1 LNHDA, CDR2 SQIVND (reference sequence). Trimming cost V 6 bases and J 5 bases, with 22 bases left between them. The CDR3 length is 16 residues. The chain couples TRBV19 to TRBJ1-2; D perhaps matches TRBD1 (6 bases). This TCR was sampled from a female donor with multiple sclerosis, enrolled in a pregnancy study. The material sequenced was peripheral blood, taken in the second trimester of pregnancy. The CDR3 is CASRSSGMGAGYGYTF. For the CDR3, the DNA is TGTGCCAGTAGGAGCAGCGGGATGGGGGCAGGATATGGCTACACCTTC.